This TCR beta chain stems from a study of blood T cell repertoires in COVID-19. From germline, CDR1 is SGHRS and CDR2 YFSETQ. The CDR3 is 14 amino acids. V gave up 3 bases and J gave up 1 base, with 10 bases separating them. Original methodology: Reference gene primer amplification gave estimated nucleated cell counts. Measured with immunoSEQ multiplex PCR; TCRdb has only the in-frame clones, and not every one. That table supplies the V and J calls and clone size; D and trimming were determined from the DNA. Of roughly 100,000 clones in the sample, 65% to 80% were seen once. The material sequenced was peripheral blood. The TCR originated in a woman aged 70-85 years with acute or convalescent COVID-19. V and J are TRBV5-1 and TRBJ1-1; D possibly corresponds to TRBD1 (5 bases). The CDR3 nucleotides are TGCGCCAGCAGCTATCAGGGCGCGAACACTGAAGCTTTCTTT. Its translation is CASSYQGANTEAFF.